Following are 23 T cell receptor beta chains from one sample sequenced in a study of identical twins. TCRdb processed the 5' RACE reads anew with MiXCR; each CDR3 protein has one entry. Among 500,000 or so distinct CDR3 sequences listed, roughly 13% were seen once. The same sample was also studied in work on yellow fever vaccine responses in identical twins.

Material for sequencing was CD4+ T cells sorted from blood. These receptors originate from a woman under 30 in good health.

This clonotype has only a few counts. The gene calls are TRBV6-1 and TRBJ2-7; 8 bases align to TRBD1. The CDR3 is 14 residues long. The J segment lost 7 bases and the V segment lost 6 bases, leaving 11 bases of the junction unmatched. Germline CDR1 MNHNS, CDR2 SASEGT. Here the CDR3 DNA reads TGTGCCAGCAGCATCGGACAGGGAACGAGGGAGCAGTACTTC. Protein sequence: CASSIGQGTREQYF.

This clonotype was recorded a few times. In DNA, the CDR3 is TGTGCCAGCTCACCACCCCTGACAGGGGGCGGGACAGATACGCAGTATTTT. Protein sequence: CASSPPLTGGGTDTQYF. The V gene is TRBV18, the J gene TRBJ2-3; 10 bases fit TRBD1. The CDR3 totals 17 residues. Germline values: CDR1 KGHSH, CDR2 LQKENI. V was clipped by 0 bases and J by 3 bases; unmatched bases: 6.

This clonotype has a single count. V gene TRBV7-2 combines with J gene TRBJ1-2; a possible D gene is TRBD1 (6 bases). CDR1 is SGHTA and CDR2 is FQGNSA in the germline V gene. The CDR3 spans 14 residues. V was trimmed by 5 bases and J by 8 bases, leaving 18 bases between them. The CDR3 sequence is CASSPQGRAWGYTF. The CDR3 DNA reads TGTGCCAGCAGCCCGCAGGGGAGGGCTTGGGGCTACACCTTC.

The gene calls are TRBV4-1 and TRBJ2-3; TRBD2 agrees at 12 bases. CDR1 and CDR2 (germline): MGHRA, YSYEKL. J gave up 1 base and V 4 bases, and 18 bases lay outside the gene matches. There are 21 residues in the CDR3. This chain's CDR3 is CASSPHNKLAGGPSGTDTQYF. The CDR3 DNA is TGCGCCAGCAGCCCACATAACAAACTAGCGGGAGGCCCATCCGGCACAGATACGCAGTATTTT.

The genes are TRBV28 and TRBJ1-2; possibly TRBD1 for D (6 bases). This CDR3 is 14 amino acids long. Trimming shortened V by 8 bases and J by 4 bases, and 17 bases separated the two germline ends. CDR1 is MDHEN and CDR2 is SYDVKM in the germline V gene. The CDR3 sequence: CASPLNSQGYGYTF. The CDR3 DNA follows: TGTGCCAGCCCACTCAACTCACAGGGCTATGGCTACACCTTC.

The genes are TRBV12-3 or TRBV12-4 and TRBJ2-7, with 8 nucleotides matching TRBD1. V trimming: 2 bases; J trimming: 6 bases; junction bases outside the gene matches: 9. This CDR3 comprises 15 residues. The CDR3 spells CASSLSRTGMLEQYF. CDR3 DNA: TGTGCCAGCAGTTTATCGCGGACAGGGATGCTCGAGCAGTACTTC.

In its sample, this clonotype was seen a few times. This CDR3 reads CASSLGQTTYF. For the CDR3, the DNA is TGTGCCAGCAGTTTGGGTCAGACCACATACTTC. The chain recombines TRBV27 with TRBJ2-7; no definite D call. CDR1 is MNHEY and CDR2 is SMNVEV in the germline V gene (reference sequence). The length of the CDR3 is 11 residues. V lost 3 bases to trimming and J lost 13 bases, with 13 bases between them.

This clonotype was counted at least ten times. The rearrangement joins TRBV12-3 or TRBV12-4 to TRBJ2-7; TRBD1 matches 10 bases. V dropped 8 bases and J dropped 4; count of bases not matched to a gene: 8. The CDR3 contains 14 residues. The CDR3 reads CASLGPGQGYEQYF. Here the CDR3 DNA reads TGTGCCAGCCTAGGACCGGGACAGGGGTACGAGCAGTACTTC.

The CDR3 spells CASSLAMGILAFF. The CDR3 nucleotides are TGTGCCAGCAGCTTAGCAATGGGGATTCTGGCTTTCTTT. The V call is TRBV7-9, the J call TRBJ1-1; D gene uncertain. This CDR3 region has 13 residues. Germline CDR1 and CDR2: SEHNR and FQNEAQ (reference sequence). Between the trimmed V and J ends, which lost 0 bases and 11 bases, there was a span of 13 bases.

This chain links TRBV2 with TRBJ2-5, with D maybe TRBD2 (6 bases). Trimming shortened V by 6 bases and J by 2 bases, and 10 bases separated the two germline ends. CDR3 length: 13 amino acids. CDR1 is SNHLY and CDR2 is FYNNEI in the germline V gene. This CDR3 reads CASRGDLQETQYF. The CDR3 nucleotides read TGTGCCAGCAGAGGGGACTTGCAAGAGACCCAGTACTTC.

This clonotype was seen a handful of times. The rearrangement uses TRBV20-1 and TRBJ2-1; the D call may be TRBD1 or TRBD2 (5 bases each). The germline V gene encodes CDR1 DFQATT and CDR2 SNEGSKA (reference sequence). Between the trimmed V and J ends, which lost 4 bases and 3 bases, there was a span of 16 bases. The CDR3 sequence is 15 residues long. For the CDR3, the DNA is TGCAGTGCTACCCTAGAGGGGCGCCGCTACAATGAGCAGTTCTTC. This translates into CSATLEGRRYNEQFF.

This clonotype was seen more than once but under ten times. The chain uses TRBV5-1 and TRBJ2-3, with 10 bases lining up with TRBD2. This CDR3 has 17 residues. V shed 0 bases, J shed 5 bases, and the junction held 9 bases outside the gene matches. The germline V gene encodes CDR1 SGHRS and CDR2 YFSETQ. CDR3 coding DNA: TGCGCCAGCAGCTTGGCTCAGCGGGGGGGCCTTCAAGATACGCAGTATTTT. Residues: CASSLAQRGGLQDTQYF.

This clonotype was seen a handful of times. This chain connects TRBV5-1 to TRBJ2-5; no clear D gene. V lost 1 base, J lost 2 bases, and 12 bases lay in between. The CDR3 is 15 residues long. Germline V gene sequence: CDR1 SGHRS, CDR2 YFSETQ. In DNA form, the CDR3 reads TGCGCCAGCAGCTTGATCCTGGCGCCGCAAGAGACCCAGTACTTC. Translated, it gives CASSLILAPQETQYF.

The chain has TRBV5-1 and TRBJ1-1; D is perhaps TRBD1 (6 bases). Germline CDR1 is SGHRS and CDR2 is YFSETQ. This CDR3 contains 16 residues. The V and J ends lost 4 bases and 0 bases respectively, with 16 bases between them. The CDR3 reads CASSGGWGTLNTEAFF. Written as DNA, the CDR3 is TGCGCCAGCAGCGGCGGCTGGGGGACACTGAACACTGAAGCTTTCTTT.

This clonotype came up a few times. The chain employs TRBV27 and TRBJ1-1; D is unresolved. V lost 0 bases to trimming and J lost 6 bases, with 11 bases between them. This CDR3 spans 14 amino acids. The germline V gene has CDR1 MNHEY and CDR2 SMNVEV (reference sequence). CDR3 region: CASSLSGKIPEAFF. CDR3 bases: TGTGCCAGCAGTTTATCGGGGAAGATTCCTGAAGCTTTCTTT.

CDR3 bases: TGCAGTGCTAGGCCAGACCGGGAGACCCAGTACTTC. Protein: CSARPDRETQYF. The J gene is TRBJ2-5, the V gene TRBV20-1, with D hard to call. V lost 3 bases and J 5 bases, leaving 10 bases between the germline ends. This CDR3 has 12 amino acids. Germline lookup yields CDR1 DFQATT and CDR2 SNEGSKA (reference sequence).

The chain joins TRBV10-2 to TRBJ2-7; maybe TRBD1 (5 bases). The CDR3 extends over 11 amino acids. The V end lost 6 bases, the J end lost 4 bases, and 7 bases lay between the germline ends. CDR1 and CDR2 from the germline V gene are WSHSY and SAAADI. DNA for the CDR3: TGCGCCAGCAGAAGACAGTACGAGCAGTACTTC. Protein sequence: CASRRQYEQYF.

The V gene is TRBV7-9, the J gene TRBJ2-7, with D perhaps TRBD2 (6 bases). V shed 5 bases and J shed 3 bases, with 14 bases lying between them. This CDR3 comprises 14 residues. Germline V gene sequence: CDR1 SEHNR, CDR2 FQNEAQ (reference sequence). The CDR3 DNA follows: TGTGCCAGCAGCCCCCGGAGGGTGAGCTACGAGCAGTACTTC. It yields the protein CASSPRRVSYEQYF. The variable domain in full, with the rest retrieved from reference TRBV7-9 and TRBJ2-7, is DTGVSQNPRHKITKRGQNVTFRCDPISEHNRLYWYRQTLGQGPEFLTYFQNEAQLEKSRLLSDRFSAERPKGSFSTLEIQRTEQGDSAMYLCASSPRRVSYEQYFGPGTRLTVT.

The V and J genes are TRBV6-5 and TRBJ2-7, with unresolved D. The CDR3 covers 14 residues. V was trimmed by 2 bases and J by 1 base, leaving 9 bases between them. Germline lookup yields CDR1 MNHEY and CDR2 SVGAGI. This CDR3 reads CASSYTRASYEQYF. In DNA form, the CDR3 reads TGTGCCAGCAGTTACACCCGGGCGTCCTACGAGCAGTACTTC.

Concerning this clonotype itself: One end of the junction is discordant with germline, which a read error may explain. CDR3 in DNA: TGTGCCATCAGTGACCCAGTTCCGGGACGTGGGCCCTCTGGGGCCGACGTCCTGACTTTC. Encoded protein: CAISDPVPGRGPSGADVLTF. This chain links TRBV10-3 with TRBJ2-6; D tentatively fits TRBD1 or TRBD2 (5 bases each). Germline CDR1 is ENHRY and CDR2 is SYGVKD. The CDR3 sequence is 20 residues long.

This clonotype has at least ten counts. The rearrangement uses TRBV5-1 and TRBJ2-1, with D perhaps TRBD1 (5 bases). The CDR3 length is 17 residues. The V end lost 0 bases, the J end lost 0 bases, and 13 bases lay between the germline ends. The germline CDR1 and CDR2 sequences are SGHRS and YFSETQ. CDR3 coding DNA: TGCGCCAGCAGCTTGGCTACAGGCCCGAGCTCCTACAATGAGCAGTTCTTC. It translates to CASSLATGPSSYNEQFF.

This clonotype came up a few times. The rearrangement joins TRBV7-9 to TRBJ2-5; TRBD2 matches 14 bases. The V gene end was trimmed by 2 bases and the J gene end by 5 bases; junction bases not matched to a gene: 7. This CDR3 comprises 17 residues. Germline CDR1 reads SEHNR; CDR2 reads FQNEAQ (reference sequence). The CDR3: CASSLNPGLAGAETQYF. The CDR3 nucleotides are TGTGCCAGCAGCTTAAATCCGGGACTAGCGGGAGCCGAGACCCAGTACTTC.

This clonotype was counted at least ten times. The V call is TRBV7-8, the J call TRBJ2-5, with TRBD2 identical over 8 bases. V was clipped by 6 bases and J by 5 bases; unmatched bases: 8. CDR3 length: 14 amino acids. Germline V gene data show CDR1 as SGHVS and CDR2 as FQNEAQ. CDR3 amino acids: CASRPGLASETQYF. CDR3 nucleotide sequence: TGTGCCAGCAGACCAGGACTAGCTAGTGAGACCCAGTACTTC.